This T cell receptor (beta chain) originates from a study of monozygotic twins with inflammatory bowel disease (dated by TCRdb to about 2019). The study in broad terms: In total, 28 monozygotic twin pairs made up the full study: 19 Danish pairs, all IBD-discordant, plus nine German pairs, of which four were IBD-concordant and five were IBD-discordant. Within discordant pairs, disease-associated traits were sought mainly by comparing IBD patients with their genetically identical healthy co-twins. Each individual had, on average, about 151 000 unique TCRalpha sequences and 181 000 unique TCRbeta sequences available for analysis. On the study overall, not on this receptor specifically: Differing immunosuppressive treatments among patients may have added background noise and inter-individual variability to the repertoires. The results gave no support for a single strong signal or clonotype linked to IBD. Concordant and discordant twins showed no difference in repertoire similarity, possibly because of limited statistical power. IBD patients had lower TCRbeta repertoire diversity, measured by the inverse Simpson index, than their healthy co-twins. Compared with healthy twins, IBD patients had fewer clonotypes in common with other individuals, a difference most pronounced in patients showing signs of disease activity. The analysis was unable to tell different T cell subtypes apart.

Receptor libraries were prepared by 5' RACE. Preparation of each TCR library used about 3,200 ng of total RNA. For each sample, cDNA synthesis with SMARTScribe reverse transcriptase was split into eight separate reactions. Unique molecular identifiers containing a 6-nucleotide sample barcode were introduced through template switching during cDNA synthesis. TCRalpha and TCRbeta cDNA was amplified by two nested PCRs of around 15 and 9 cycles, with bead purification after each PCR. Before amplification, the cDNA was treated with uracil DNA-glycosylase and purified using the QIAquick PCR purification kit. The second PCR was the step at which Illumina TruSeq-compatible adapters and sample-specific barcodes were added. TapeStation and Qubit were used to check library quality and concentration, and around 4.5 ng of each library went into the pool. Pooled libraries were sequenced on an Illumina HiSeq2500 single-index Rapid Run with 2 x 100 bp reads and custom sequencing primers. The study's own analysis went as follows. UMI-based consensus assembly with MiGEC version 1.2.6 was used to correct PCR and sequencing errors. MiXCR version 2.1.1 was used for V(D)J alignment, clonotype assembly and CDR3 extraction. Gene usage, clonotype sharing and MAIT/NKT TCR abundance were normalised by analysing the top 1000, 10 000 and 20 000 clonotypes per sample. After downsampling to 27 000 UMIs, diversity was calculated as the inverse Simpson index using the vegan R package. Paired Mann-Whitney U tests were applied to discordant twin pairs, with Benjamini-Hochberg correction for multiple testing. TCRdb reprocessed the reads and provides one entry for every CDR3 protein sequence; no DNA is given. V and J calls and clone size were set by TCRdb, not the authors. The sample has around 410,000 distinct CDR3 sequences on record. The biggest ten clones account for less than 2.5% of the sample.

Regarding this clonotype: Its antigen specificity is not known.

An approximately 2.5 ml peripheral blood sample was drawn into PAXgene tubes per donor and stored at -80°C. Total RNA was isolated from whole blood with the PAXgene blood miRNA kit on an automated QIAcube, without T cell sorting. Peripheral blood from monozygotic twin pairs, either concordant or discordant for inflammatory bowel disease, underwent deep TCRalpha and TCRbeta repertoire profiling that used unique molecular barcoding. Smoking habits were recorded for all twin pairs, with individuals classified as current, former or never smokers. As encoded in the germline V gene, CDR1 is SNHLY while CDR2 is FYNNEI. Including the terminal cysteine and phenylalanine, the CDR3 comprises 13 residues. The record lacks a DNA sequence.

Sequencing used blood. The rearranged chain carries TRBV2 and TRBJ2-2; the TRBD2 assignment by TCRdb is unverifiable without DNA. This TCR came from a human donor with ulcerative colitis or Crohn's disease, or a healthy co-twin of an affected twin (not recorded which). CDR3 sequence: CASSGTSAGELFF.